Below, 23 T cell receptor beta chains from the same sample are listed, as sequenced in a study of blood T cell repertoires in COVID-19 (dated by TCRdb to the early 2020s). The library was prepared using the immunoSEQ multiplex PCR assay. This immuneACCESS table, as held by TCRdb, lists in-frame sequences with V and J called but not all clones. Of the missing ones, under half trace to an unresolved V gene in checked studies; the others have no known cause. In this sample the table shows over 150,000 clones, under 85% of which occur a single time. The biggest ten clones account for 0.63% of the sample. The specimen sequenced was peripheral blood. The source of these receptors is a man in his 60s with COVID-19, enrolled during active disease.

The chain links TRBV19 to TRBJ2-7; a possible D gene is TRBD1 (5 bases). With 2 bases removed from V and 3 bases from J, the gap between germline ends came to 11 bases. The germline V gene encodes CDR1 LNHDA and CDR2 SQIVND (reference sequence). The CDR3 covers 14 residues. CDR3 protein: CASSIQGPNYEQYF. CDR3 DNA sequence: TGTGCCAGTAGTATACAGGGCCCCAACTACGAGCAGTACTTC. The full variable domain, its missing parts supplied by reference TRBV19 and TRBJ2-7, is DGGITQSPKYLFRKEGQNVTLSCEQNLNHDAMYWYRQDPGQGLRLIYYSQIVNDFQKGDIAEGYSVSREKKESFPLTVTSAQKNPTAFYLCASSIQGPNYEQYFGPGTRLTVT.

Turning to this clone: This specimen includes other DNA sequences encoding the same CDR3. The chain uses TRBV9 and TRBJ2-6; no firm D call. Germline CDR1 and CDR2: SGDLS and YYNGEE. V was cut by 1 base and J by 1 base, with 6 bases left in between. The length of the CDR3 is 15 residues. The CDR3 DNA follows: TGTGCCAGCAGCGTACCCGGGTCTGGGGCCAACGTCCTGACTTTC. It yields the protein CASSVPGSGANVLTF.

This chain links TRBV6-5 with TRBJ1-4; possibly TRBD1 for D (5 bases). The V end lost 6 bases, the J end lost 4 bases, and 9 bases lay between the germline ends. This CDR3 comprises 13 residues. The V gene's germline CDR1 is MNHEY and CDR2 SVGAGI. This CDR3 reads CASRVQGNEKLFF. CDR3 DNA: TGTGCCAGCAGGGTCCAGGGTAATGAAAAACTGTTTTTT.

This clone was seen just once. The rearrangement links TRBV4-1 to TRBJ2-2; 8 bases agree with TRBD1. V was clipped by 3 bases and J by 0 bases; unmatched bases: 6. Germline V CDR1 and CDR2: MGHRA, YSYEKL. The CDR3 covers 17 residues. The CDR3 sequence: CASSQAPGQANTGELFF. The CDR3 bases are TGCGCCAGCAGCCAGGCCCCGGGACAGGCGAACACCGGGGAGCTGTTTTTT.

V usage is TRBV5-5 and J usage is TRBJ2-3; TRBD2 aligns across 9 bases. V was clipped by 0 bases and J by 4 bases; unmatched bases: 3. Germline CDR1 reads SGHKS; CDR2 reads YYEKEE (reference sequence). CDR3 length: 15 residues. Here the CDR3 reads CASSLERGASDTQYF. CDR3 sequence (DNA): TGTGCCAGCAGCTTGGAGCGGGGGGCGTCAGATACGCAGTATTTT.

The chain combines TRBV3-1 (or the pseudogene TRBV3-2) with TRBJ2-1; no reliable D call. The CDR3 extends over 14 amino acids. V lost 3 bases to trimming and J lost 8 bases, with 14 bases between them. Germline-derived CDR1 and CDR2 are LGHDT and YNNKEL (reference sequence). The CDR3 sequence: CASSHDWPTHEQFF. CDR3 DNA sequence: TGTGCCAGCAGCCATGACTGGCCTACCCATGAGCAGTTCTTC.

The rearrangement joins TRBV11-3 to TRBJ2-5, with no clear D. The germline CDR1 and CDR2 sequences are SGHNT and YENEEA. CDR3 length equals 13 residues. The ends were cut back, 3 bases at V and 4 bases at J, with 9 bases in the middle. CDR3 bases: TGTGCCAGCAGCTTGAGCCCCCCAGAGACCCAGTACTTC. Its protein is CASSLSPPETQYF.

The chain couples TRBV28 to TRBJ1-2; TRBD1 aligns across 11 bases. The germline CDR1 and CDR2 sequences are MDHEN and SYDVKM. This CDR3 is built from 15 residues. Unmatched junction bases numbered 7, after V lost 5 bases and J lost 5 bases. Written as DNA, the CDR3 is TGTGCCAGCAGTCTCCCAGGACAGGGGGCATATGGCTACACCTTC. It specifies CASSLPGQGAYGYTF.

The rearrangement links TRBV10-3 to TRBJ2-1, with TRBD2 matching over 7 bases. Looked up from germline, CDR1 is ENHRY and CDR2 is SYGVKD. The CDR3 consists of 14 residues. V dropped 7 bases and J dropped 7; count of bases not matched to a gene: 10. The CDR3 loop is CAIMVGGSLNEQFF. The CDR3 nucleotides read TGTGCCATCATGGTAGGCGGGAGTCTAAATGAGCAGTTCTTC.

The chain is built from TRBV4-1 and TRBJ2-7, with a possible D match to TRBD2 (6 bases). Germline V gives CDR1 MGHRA, CDR2 YSYEKL. This CDR3 is built from 16 residues. V was trimmed by 1 base and J by 0 bases, leaving 13 bases between them. The CDR3 DNA reads as TGCGCCAGCAGCCAAGGGGGAGGACTCAGCTCCTACGAGCAGTACTTC. The encoded protein is CASSQGGGLSSYEQYF.

This chain links TRBV18 with TRBJ1-4; D perhaps matches TRBD1 (5 bases). The germline V and J ends were trimmed by 4 bases and 5 bases, with 23 bases remaining between them. Per the germline V gene, CDR1 is KGHSH and CDR2 is LQKENI. This CDR3 spans 18 amino acids. This CDR3 reads CASSLSHTIGRGNEKLFF. CDR3 in DNA: TGTGCCAGCTCACTTTCACACACAATTGGACGGGGGAATGAAAAACTGTTTTTT.

The rearrangement links TRBV14 to TRBJ2-7; no clear D gene. Germline CDR1 reads SGHDN; CDR2 reads FVKESK. The CDR3 runs to 14 residues. Trimming removed 0 bases at V and 4 bases at J, with 10 bases between. CDR3 loop: CASSQEVFGYEQYF. For the CDR3, the DNA is TGTGCCAGCAGCCAAGAAGTTTTCGGGTACGAGCAGTACTTC.

This CDR3 is CASSLMSQGSGYTF. The CDR3 region has the DNA TGTGCCAGCAGCTTAATGTCACAGGGGAGCGGCTACACCTTC. V usage is TRBV7-9 and J usage is TRBJ1-2; 7 bases match TRBD1. J lost 8 bases, V lost 2 bases, and 8 bases had no gene match. The CDR3 has 14 residues. Germline CDR1 SEHNR, CDR2 FQNEAQ (reference sequence).

The chain is built from TRBV6-5 and TRBJ1-1; 8 bases align to TRBD1. Germline V lookup: CDR1 MNHEY, CDR2 SVGAGI. The CDR3 spans 14 residues. Trimming at V came to 0 bases and at J to 4 bases, leaving 1 base not matched to a gene. CDR3 amino acids: CASSYSTGGTEAFF. In DNA form, the CDR3 reads TGTGCCAGCAGTTACTCCACAGGGGGCACTGAAGCTTTCTTT.

As to this clone: Mismatch with germline at one junction end may stem from a read error. The chain has TRBV28 and TRBJ1-6; 7 nucleotides match TRBD1. CDR1 and CDR2 from the germline V gene are MDHEN and SYDVKM. The CDR3 sequence is 12 residues long. The CDR3 region has the DNA TGTGCCATCGACCCACCACAAGGGACAGTTATGTTT. It is translated as CAIDPPQGTVMF.

The rearrangement joins TRBV25-1 to TRBJ2-2; weak D call: TRBD1 (6 bases). The CDR3 is 16 residues long. The V gene's germline CDR1 is MGHDK and CDR2 SYGVNS. The V end was cut by 1 base, the J end by 3 bases, with 12 bases between. The CDR3 DNA reads TGTGCCAGCAGTGAATCTTGGGACACTTACACCGGGGAGCTGTTTTTT. It encodes CASSESWDTYTGELFF.

This chain links TRBV12-3 or TRBV12-4 with TRBJ2-5; D is unresolved. V was shortened by 5 bases and J by 5 bases, with 12 bases between the two germline ends. This CDR3 is built from 13 residues. CDR3 bases: TGTGCCAGCAGTCCCTCCCCGTTTGAGACCCAGTACTTC. Protein product: CASSPSPFETQYF.

This chain links TRBV4-1 with TRBJ2-2; D is possibly TRBD2 (6 bases). This CDR3 is built from 16 residues. The ends were cut back, 3 bases at V and 3 bases at J, with 14 bases in the middle. The germline gives CDR1 MGHRA, CDR2 YSYEKL. The CDR3 protein is CASSQLGGWDTGELFF. DNA of the CDR3: TGCGCCAGCAGCCAGTTAGGAGGGTGGGACACCGGGGAGCTGTTTTTT.

The CDR3 loop is CASSLVQTLAKNIQYF. The CDR3 DNA follows: TGCGCCAGCAGCTTGGTGCAGACTCTAGCCAAAAACATTCAGTACTTC. The chain uses TRBV5-1 and TRBJ2-4; no definite D call. The CDR3 is 16 residues long. V dropped 0 bases and J dropped 0 bases, with 10 bases sitting between them. CDR1 is SGHRS, CDR2 YFSETQ, per germline.

The CDR3 sequence: CASSPGTGTGNTIYF. DNA of the CDR3: TGCGCCAGCAGTCCCGGTACAGGGACCGGAAACACCATATATTTT. J is TRBJ1-3 and V is TRBV23-1; TRBD1 might be the D (6 bases). TRBV23-1 is treated as an ORF (open reading frame) with a function not yet certain. This CDR3 has 15 amino acids. Trimming took 4 bases from V and 4 from J, leaving 14 bases between them.

This clone was recorded only once. This chain joins TRBV5-1 and TRBJ2-7, with D perhaps TRBD2 (5 bases). Germline-derived CDR1 and CDR2 are SGHRS and YFSETQ. Trimming shortened V by 6 bases and J by 5 bases, and 15 bases separated the two germline ends. This CDR3 is 13 amino acids long. The CDR3 spells CASIMDGDDEQYF. CDR3 bases: TGCGCCAGCATCATGGACGGGGATGACGAGCAGTACTTC.

This clone was counted only a few times. This chain uses TRBV28 with TRBJ1-1; the D is unclear. The CDR3 runs to 12 residues. Germline V gene sequence: CDR1 MDHEN, CDR2 SYDVKM. The V gene lost 8 bases and the J gene lost 2 bases, with 9 bases spanning the gap. The CDR3 DNA reads TGTGCCAGCGTTTTCCAAAACACTGAAGCTTTCTTT. As protein: CASVFQNTEAFF.

The J gene is TRBJ1-2, the V gene TRBV13; TRBD1 is a possible D gene (6 bases). Between the trimmed V and J ends, which lost 4 bases and 8 bases, there was a span of 23 bases. Looked up from germline, CDR1 is PRHDT and CDR2 is FYEKMQ (reference sequence). This CDR3 comprises 16 residues. The CDR3 DNA follows: TGTGCCAGCAGCTCCGCCCTAGTACAGGGTCTGGGGGGCTACACCTTC. This codes for CASSSALVQGLGGYTF.